A single sample gave rise to the 30 T cell receptor beta chains below, sequenced in a study of T-cell memory formation after mild COVID-19. TCRdb used MiXCR to reprocess the 5' RACE reads, holding one entry per CDR3 protein. In the table there are approximately 450,000 distinct CDR3 sequences, over 15% of which are singletons. The sequenced sample consisted of PBMCs or a T cell subset sorted from them (not recorded which). The origin of the receptors is an adult woman who had mild COVID-19 (a few samples of this study predate the infection). Cell type and time point are not known.

This clonotype was detected once. This rearrangement joins TRBV2 to TRBJ1-6; 7 positions match TRBD1. V dropped 11 bases and J dropped 3; count of bases not matched to a gene: 4. The germline V gene encodes CDR1 SNHLY and CDR2 FYNNEI. This CDR3 region has 13 residues. CDR3 residues: CAGGQDYNSPLHF. DNA of the CDR3: TGTGCCGGAGGACAGGACTATAATTCACCCCTCCACTTT.

The CDR3 here is CASSYSGGIYNEQFF. The CDR3 nucleotides are TGTGCCAGCAGTTACTCAGGCGGGATTTACAATGAGCAGTTCTTC. This chain joins TRBV6-5 and TRBJ2-1, with D maybe TRBD2 (6 bases). Trimming pared 0 bases from V and 4 bases from J, leaving 10 bases between. Germline V lookup: CDR1 MNHEY, CDR2 SVGAGI. This CDR3 region has 15 residues.

This clonotype was seen more than once but under ten times. The V gene is TRBV9, the J gene TRBJ2-7; 10 positions match TRBD2. V lost 4 bases, J lost 0 bases, and 7 bases stayed unmatched. The CDR3 is 16 amino acids. Germline assignment: CDR1 SGDLS and CDR2 YYNGEE. The CDR3 DNA reads TGTGCCAGCAGCCCCATAGCGGGAGGCCCCTCCTACGAGCAGTACTTC. Translation: CASSPIAGGPSYEQYF.

The rearrangement joins TRBV7-9 to TRBJ1-4; D is undetermined. V gave up 5 bases and J gave up 8 bases, with 15 bases separating them. Germline CDR1 is SEHNR and CDR2 is FQNEAQ (reference sequence). The CDR3 has 14 residues. The CDR3 DNA reads as TGTGCCAGCAGCCCCGGGGTCCTGGGGGAAAAACTGTTTTTT. Its translation is CASSPGVLGEKLFF.

This clonotype showed up just a few times. This chain joins TRBV19 and TRBJ2-5; no reliable D call. V was clipped by 6 bases and J by 5 bases, with 13 bases between them. The germline gives CDR1 LNHDA, CDR2 SQIVND (reference sequence). This CDR3 spans 13 amino acids. The CDR3 here is CASRDIIAETQYF. The CDR3 DNA reads TGTGCCAGTAGAGACATTATCGCGGAGACCCAGTACTTC.

The V gene is TRBV27, the J gene TRBJ1-6; D gene uncertain. The length of the CDR3 is 15 residues. CDR1 MNHEY and CDR2 SMNVEV come from the germline V gene (reference sequence). Trimming took off 8 bases at V and 5 bases at J, with 16 bases between the two ends. CDR3 loop: CASDYLEANNSPLHF. The CDR3 DNA follows: TGTGCCAGCGACTACTTAGAGGCCAATAATTCACCCCTCCACTTT.

The V call is TRBV29-1, the J call TRBJ1-2, with 9 nucleotides matching TRBD1. Per the germline V gene, CDR1 is SQVTM and CDR2 is ANQGSEA. The CDR3 is 15 residues long. The J segment lost 5 bases and the V segment lost 3 bases, leaving 10 bases of the junction unmatched. The CDR3 DNA reads as TGCAGCGTTGATAGCCGGGACAGGGAACCGTATGGCTACACCTTC. Translated: CSVDSRDREPYGYTF.

The rearrangement joins TRBV11-2 to TRBJ1-1; D unresolved. Germline values: CDR1 SGHAT, CDR2 FQNNGV. V was shortened by 0 bases and J by 1 base, with 15 bases between the two germline ends. This CDR3 region has 17 residues. The CDR3 region has the DNA TGTGCCAGCAGCTTAGACCCCCTCCTTGAGGGGAACACTGAAGCTTTCTTT. Residues: CASSLDPLLEGNTEAFF.

This clonotype showed up just a few times. This sequence joins TRBV5-6 and TRBJ1-1, with D hard to call. The CDR3 has 14 residues. Looked up from germline, CDR1 is SGHDT and CDR2 is YYEEEE. V lost 3 bases, J lost 4 bases, and 13 bases lay in between. CDR3 amino acids: CASSSRLGGTEAFF. As DNA, the CDR3 is TGTGCCAGCAGCTCGAGGCTGGGAGGCACTGAAGCTTTCTTT. Variable domain in full (rest from reference TRBV5-6 and TRBJ1-1): DAGVTQSPTHLIKTRGQQVTLRCSPKSGHDTVSWYQQALGQGPQFIFQYYEEEERQRGNFPDRFSGHQFPNYSSELNVNALLLGDSALYLCASSSRLGGTEAFFGQGTRLTVV.

This chain joins TRBV12-3 or TRBV12-4 and TRBJ2-7, with 9 nucleotides matching TRBD1. The CDR3 has 15 amino acids. V lost 5 bases, J lost 3 bases, and 8 bases stayed unmatched. CDR3 sequence: CASSPAGTGIYEQYF. DNA for the CDR3: TGTGCCAGCAGTCCAGCCGGGACAGGGATCTACGAGCAGTACTTC.

The chain employs TRBV20-1 and TRBJ2-3, with D tentatively TRBD1 or TRBD2 (6 bases each). The V end lost 7 bases, the J end lost 9 bases, and 23 bases lay between the germline ends. Germline CDR1 and CDR2: DFQATT and SNEGSKA (reference sequence). The CDR3 is 14 amino acids. CDR3 residues: CSDGTSQLQGTQYF. CDR3 coding DNA: TGCAGTGATGGAACTAGCCAACTCCAGGGGACGCAGTATTTT.

The chain is built from TRBV5-5 and TRBJ2-5; TRBD2 might be the D (9 bases). Germline lookup yields CDR1 SGHKS and CDR2 YYEKEE (reference sequence). With 4 bases removed from V and 5 bases from J, the gap between germline ends came to 21 bases. The length of the CDR3 is 16 residues. As DNA, the CDR3 is TGTGCCAGCAGCCCAGGGGGCGGGGGGGCCCAGGAGACCCAGTACTTC. Translated: CASSPGGGGAQETQYF. The variable domain in full, completed from reference TRBV5-5 and TRBJ2-5, reads DAGVTQSPTHLIKTRGQQVTLRCSPISGHKSVSWYQQVLGQGPQFIFQYYEKEERGRGNFPDRFSARQFPNYSSELNVNALLLGDSALYLCASSPGGGGAQETQYFGPGTRLLVL.

The rearrangement links TRBV5-6 to TRBJ1-5; D remains ambiguous. Germline loops: CDR1 SGHDT, CDR2 YYEEEE. Trimming left V 6 bases short and J 0 bases short, with 13 bases between. This CDR3 is built from 15 residues. CDR3 coding DNA: TGTGCCAGCACCCCCGGTAGGTTTAGCAATCAGCCCCAGCATTTT. This gives the protein CASTPGRFSNQPQHF.

V and J are TRBV3-1 and TRBJ2-7; 11 bases align to TRBD2. V lost 0 bases and J lost 3; bases outside the gene matches: 4. Germline CDR1 reads LGHDT; CDR2 reads YNNKEL (reference sequence). There are 16 residues in the CDR3. The CDR3 protein is CASSQDRLAGGYEQYF. CDR3 bases: TGTGCCAGCAGCCAAGATCGGCTAGCGGGAGGCTACGAGCAGTACTTC.

The chain uses TRBV29-1 and TRBJ2-3; 14 positions agree with TRBD2. J lost 6 bases, V lost 3 bases, and 8 bases had no gene match. Germline assignment: CDR1 SQVTM and CDR2 ANQGSEA. This CDR3 comprises 16 residues. In DNA form, the CDR3 reads TGCAGCGTTGATTATCGACTAGCGGGGGGGCTTGATACGCAGTATTTT. Its translation: CSVDYRLAGGLDTQYF.

There are a few counts of this clonotype. The chain joins TRBV5-6 to TRBJ1-2, with unresolved D. Between the trimmed V and J ends, which lost 4 bases and 6 bases, there was a span of 13 bases. Per germline, CDR1 SGHDT and CDR2 YYEEEE. The CDR3 spans 13 residues. The CDR3 nucleotides are TGTGCCAGCAGCCGCGGACGCACTGATGGCTACACCTTC. It encodes CASSRGRTDGYTF.

The chain is built from TRBV20-1 and TRBJ2-5; a possible D gene is TRBD2 (5 bases). V was pared by 0 bases and J by 4 bases, with 12 bases between. Germline CDR1 DFQATT, CDR2 SNEGSKA (reference sequence). CDR3 length: 14 residues. The DNA of the CDR3 is TGCAGTGCTAGAGAAATGGGGAGCCGAGAGACCCAGTACTTC. Amino acid sequence: CSAREMGSRETQYF.

The V gene is TRBV29-1, the J gene TRBJ2-7, with 9 bases aligning to TRBD1. CDR1 is SQVTM and CDR2 is ANQGSEA in the germline V gene. The length of the CDR3 is 14 residues. V lost 7 bases to trimming and J lost 7 bases; unmatched junction nucleotides: 14. In nucleotides, the CDR3 is TGCAGCGCCGGGGGACAGGGTGGTCTCAGAGAGCAGTACTTC. Translating gives CSAGGQGGLREQYF.

This clonotype was counted only a few times. The V gene is TRBV15, the J gene TRBJ2-6, with D tentatively TRBD2 (6 bases). V shed 3 bases and J shed 0 bases, with 9 bases lying between them. The CDR3 is made up of 16 amino acids. Germline CDR1 LNHNV, CDR2 YYDKDF (reference sequence). CDR3 in amino acids: CATSSGGNSGANVLTF. The CDR3 DNA reads as TGTGCCACCAGCAGCGGCGGGAACTCTGGGGCCAACGTCCTGACTTTC. Using reference TRBV15 and TRBJ2-6 for the parts outside the CDR3, the full variable domain is DAMVIQNPRYQVTQFGKPVTLSCSQTLNHNVMYWYQQKSSQAPKLLFHYYDKDFNNEADTPDNFQSRRPNTSFCFLDIRSPGLGDTAMYLCATSSGGNSGANVLTFGAGSRLTVL.

This clonotype has more than one count but fewer than ten. This chain uses TRBV20-1 with TRBJ2-1, with a tentative D call TRBD1 (5 bases). This CDR3 region has 12 residues. V shed 4 bases and J shed 12 bases, with 16 bases lying between them. Per the germline V gene, CDR1 is DFQATT and CDR2 is SNEGSKA (reference sequence). CDR3 protein: CSATPLRAVQFF. In nucleotides, the CDR3 is TGCAGTGCTACTCCCCTCAGGGCGGTGCAGTTCTTC.

This clonotype was seen a few times. The rearrangement links TRBV2 to TRBJ1-1; D not resolved. Trimming took 3 bases from V and 8 from J, leaving 7 bases between them. The CDR3 has 11 amino acids. CDR1 SNHLY and CDR2 FYNNEI come from the germline V gene. CDR3 nucleotide sequence: TGTGCCAGCAGTGAGGGAGGCGAAGCTTTCTTT. Protein: CASSEGGEAFF.

V gene TRBV3-1 combines with J gene TRBJ1-1; possibly TRBD1 for D (5 bases). The CDR3 is made up of 13 amino acids. Germline V gene data show CDR1 as LGHDT and CDR2 as YNNKEL (reference sequence). The V end lost 3 bases, the J end lost 7 bases, and 12 bases lay between the germline ends. The CDR3 sequence is CASSHAGHFEAFF. Here the CDR3 DNA reads TGTGCCAGCAGCCATGCTGGACACTTTGAAGCTTTCTTT.

This clonotype was counted between two and nine times. The chain couples TRBV7-2 to TRBJ2-3, with TRBD1 as a possible D gene (6 bases). This CDR3 is 15 amino acids long. The germline gives CDR1 SGHTA, CDR2 FQGNSA. Trimming shortened V by 4 bases and J by 4 bases, and 15 bases separated the two germline ends. In DNA, the CDR3 is TGTGCCAGCAGCTCGACACAGGGAAGGGCAGATACGCAGTATTTT. It translates to CASSSTQGRADTQYF. The whole variable domain, remainder taken from reference TRBV7-2 and TRBJ2-3, is GAGVSQSPSNKVTEKGKDVELRCDPISGHTALYWYRQSLGQGLEFLIYFQGNSAPDKSGLPSDRFSAERTGGSVSTLTIQRTQQEDSAVYLCASSSTQGRADTQYFGPGTRLTVL.

This rearrangement joins TRBV12-3 or TRBV12-4 to TRBJ1-1; D is possibly TRBD1 (5 bases). V was trimmed by 1 base and J by 10 bases, leaving 10 bases between them. This CDR3 spans 12 amino acids. The CDR3: CASSLVRTTAFF. CDR3 bases: TGTGCCAGCAGTTTAGTCCGGACAACAGCTTTCTTT.

The rearrangement uses TRBV5-1 and TRBJ1-1; no definite D call. Germline lookup yields CDR1 SGHRS and CDR2 YFSETQ. V gave up 4 bases and J gave up 0 bases, with 13 bases separating them. The length of the CDR3 is 15 residues. The CDR3 region is CASSPARVMNTEAFF. The CDR3 nucleotides read TGCGCCAGCAGCCCGGCTCGGGTTATGAACACTGAAGCTTTCTTT.

The chain combines TRBV6-2 or TRBV6-3 with TRBJ2-3; the D gene could be TRBD1 or TRBD2 (7 bases each). Germline loops: CDR1 MNHEY, CDR2 SVGEGT. CDR3 length: 18 amino acids. Trimming took off 5 bases at V and 4 bases at J, with 25 bases between the two ends. CDR3 in amino acids: CASSHRGGGQMFPDTQYF. For the CDR3, the DNA is TGTGCCAGCAGTCACCGAGGGGGGGGACAGATGTTTCCAGATACGCAGTATTTT.

This clonotype appeared many times. The chain combines TRBV12-3 or TRBV12-4 with TRBJ2-1, with 7 bases matching TRBD1. V lost 5 bases to trimming and J lost 4 bases; unmatched junction nucleotides: 8. This CDR3 contains 15 residues. The CDR3 DNA reads TGTGCCAGCAGTCCCCGCGCAGGGGGATACAATGAGCAGTTCTTC. This gives the protein CASSPRAGGYNEQFF.

The rearrangement joins TRBV5-1 to TRBJ2-3; D is perhaps TRBD2 (7 bases). The CDR3 sequence is 16 residues long. V was trimmed by 6 bases and J by 6 bases, leaving 23 bases between them. Germline V gives CDR1 SGHRS, CDR2 YFSETQ. In nucleotides, the CDR3 is TGCGCCAGCACCAGGAGGGGGGGACCCAAAACCGATACGCAGTATTTT. Encoded protein: CASTRRGGPKTDTQYF.

This clonotype was recorded a few times. The CDR3 DNA follows: TGTGCCAGCACGTTTCCAGATACGCAGTATTTT. It translates to CASTFPDTQYF. J is TRBJ2-3 and V is TRBV6-1, with D hard to call. The germline gives CDR1 MNHNS, CDR2 SASEGT. The ends were cut back, 7 bases at V and 4 bases at J, with 6 bases in the middle. This CDR3 comprises 11 residues.

This chain joins TRBV18 and TRBJ1-1; D possibly corresponds to TRBD1 (5 bases). V was shortened by 5 bases and J by 0 bases, with 10 bases between the two germline ends. CDR3 length: 14 residues. Germline V gene data show CDR1 as KGHSH and CDR2 as LQKENI. The chain's CDR3 is CASSIARVNTEAFF. The CDR3 nucleotides are TGTGCCAGCTCAATCGCCAGGGTGAACACTGAAGCTTTCTTT.